Given below is one T cell receptor beta chain in context. The antigen is not known. A read error may produce the germline difference seen at one junction end. The CDR3 totals 13 residues. Germline V gene sequence: CDR1 SQVTM, CDR2 ANQGSEA. Multiple V-beta primers and a C-beta primer amplified TCRB from RNA. A C-beta primer primed TCRB cDNA from roughly 0.51 ug RNA. Unique molecular identifiers were not described for the libraries. TCRdb re-called the multiplex PCR reads through MiXCR, storing one row per CDR3 protein. The sample lists almost 20,000 distinct CDR3 sequences; roughly 64% were seen once. This entry is derived from a study of tumor-infiltrating lymphocytes in glioblastoma multiforme. Overall study findings and caveats: Unequal TCR RNA per T cell might skew measured clone sizes. TCR plus mutation findings rest on a single glioblastoma patient.

Material: peripheral blood. The chain combines TRBV29-1 with TRBJ1-5, with a tentative D call TRBD1 (5 bases). The J call is uncertain, as TRBJ2-3 better fits the DNA end. The receptor was derived from a male donor with glioblastoma. The CDR3 bases are TGCTGCGTCGAGAAAGGGGCCGGTCAGCCCCAGTATTTT. The encoded protein is CCVEKGAGQPQYF.